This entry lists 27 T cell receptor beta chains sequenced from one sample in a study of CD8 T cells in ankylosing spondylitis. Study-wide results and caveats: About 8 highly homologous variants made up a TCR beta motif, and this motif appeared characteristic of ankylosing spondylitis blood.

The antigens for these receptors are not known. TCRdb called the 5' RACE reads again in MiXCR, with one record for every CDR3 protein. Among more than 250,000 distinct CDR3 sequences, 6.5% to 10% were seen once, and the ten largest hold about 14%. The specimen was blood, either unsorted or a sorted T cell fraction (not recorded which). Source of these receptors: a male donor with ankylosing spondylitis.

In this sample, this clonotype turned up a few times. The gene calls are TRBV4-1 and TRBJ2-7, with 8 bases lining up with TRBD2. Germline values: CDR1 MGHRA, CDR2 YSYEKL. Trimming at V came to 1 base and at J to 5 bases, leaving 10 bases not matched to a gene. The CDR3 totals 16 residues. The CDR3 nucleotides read TGCGCCAGCAGCCAAGTGGCCGGGAGGGCGAGGGACGAGCAGTACTTC. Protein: CASSQVAGRARDEQYF.

The CDR3 reads CASQRAGVYNEQFF. DNA for the CDR3: TGCGCCAGCCAGAGAGCGGGAGTCTACAATGAGCAGTTCTTC. This sequence joins TRBV5-1 and TRBJ2-1; 8 bases align to TRBD2. Germline trimming cut 7 bases from V and 3 bases from J; bases unmatched to any gene: 6. The CDR3 runs to 14 residues. Per the germline V gene, CDR1 is SGHRS and CDR2 is YFSETQ.

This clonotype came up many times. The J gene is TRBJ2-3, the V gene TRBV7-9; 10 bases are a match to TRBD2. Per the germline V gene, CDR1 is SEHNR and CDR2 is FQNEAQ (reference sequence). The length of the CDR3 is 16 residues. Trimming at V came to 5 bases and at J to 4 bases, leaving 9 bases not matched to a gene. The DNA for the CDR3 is TGTGCCAGCAGCAACCCTAGCGGGAGAGGCCCAGATACGCAGTATTTT. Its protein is CASSNPSGRGPDTQYF.

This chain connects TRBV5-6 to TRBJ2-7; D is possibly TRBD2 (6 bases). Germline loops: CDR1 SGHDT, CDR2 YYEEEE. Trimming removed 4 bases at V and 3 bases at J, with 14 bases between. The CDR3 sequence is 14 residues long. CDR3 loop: CASSLRDWSYEQYF. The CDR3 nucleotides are TGTGCCAGCAGCCTAAGGGACTGGAGCTACGAGCAGTACTTC.

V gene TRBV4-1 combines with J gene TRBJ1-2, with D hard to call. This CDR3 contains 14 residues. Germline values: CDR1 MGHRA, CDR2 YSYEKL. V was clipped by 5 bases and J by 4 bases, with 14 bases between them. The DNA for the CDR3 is TGCGCCAGCAGCGCGGCAGCAGCAGCCTATGGCTACACCTTC. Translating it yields CASSAAAAAYGYTF.

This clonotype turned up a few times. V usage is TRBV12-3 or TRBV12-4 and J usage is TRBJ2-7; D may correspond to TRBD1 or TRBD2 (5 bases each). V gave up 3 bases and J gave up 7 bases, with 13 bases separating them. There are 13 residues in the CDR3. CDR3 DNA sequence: TGTGCCAGCAGTTTTGAGGGACCGGCGGAGCAGTACTTC. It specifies CASSFEGPAEQYF.

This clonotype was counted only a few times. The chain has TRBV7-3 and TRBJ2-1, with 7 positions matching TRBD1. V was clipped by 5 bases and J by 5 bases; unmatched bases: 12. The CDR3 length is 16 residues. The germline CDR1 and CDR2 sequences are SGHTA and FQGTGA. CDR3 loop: CASSATPPGTDNEQFF. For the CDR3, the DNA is TGTGCCAGCAGCGCGACTCCCCCCGGGACAGACAATGAGCAGTTCTTC.

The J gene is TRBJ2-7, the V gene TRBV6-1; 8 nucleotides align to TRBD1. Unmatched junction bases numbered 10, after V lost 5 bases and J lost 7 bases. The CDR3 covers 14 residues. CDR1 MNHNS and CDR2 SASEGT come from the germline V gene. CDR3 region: CASSPDGRGQEQYF. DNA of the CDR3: TGTGCCAGCAGTCCCGACGGCAGGGGGCAAGAGCAGTACTTC.

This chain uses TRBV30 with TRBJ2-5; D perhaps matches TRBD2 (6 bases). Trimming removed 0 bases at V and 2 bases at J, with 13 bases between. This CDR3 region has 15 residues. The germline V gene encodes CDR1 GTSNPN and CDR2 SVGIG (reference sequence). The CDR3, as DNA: TGTGCCTGGAGTGTCGGGCTAGCGTTTCAAGAGACCCAGTACTTC. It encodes CAWSVGLAFQETQYF. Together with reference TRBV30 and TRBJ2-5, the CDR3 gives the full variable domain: SQTIHQWPATLVQPVGSPLSLECTVEGTSNPNLYWYRQAAGRGLQLLFYSVGIGQISSEVPQNLSASRPQDRQFILSSKKLLLSDSGFYLCAWSVGLAFQETQYFGPGTRLLVL.

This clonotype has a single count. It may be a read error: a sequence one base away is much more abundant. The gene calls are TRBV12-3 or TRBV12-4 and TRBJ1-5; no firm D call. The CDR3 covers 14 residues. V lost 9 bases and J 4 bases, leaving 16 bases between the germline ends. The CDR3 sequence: CARTYGRRNQPQHF. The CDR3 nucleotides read TGTGCCAGGACCTACGGGAGGCGGAATCAGCCCCAGCATTTT.

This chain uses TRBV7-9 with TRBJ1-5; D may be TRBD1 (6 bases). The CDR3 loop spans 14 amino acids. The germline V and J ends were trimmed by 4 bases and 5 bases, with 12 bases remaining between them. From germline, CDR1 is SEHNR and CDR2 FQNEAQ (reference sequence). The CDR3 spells CASSSEGGDQPQHF. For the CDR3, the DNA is TGTGCCAGCAGCTCAGAGGGGGGGGATCAGCCCCAGCATTTT.

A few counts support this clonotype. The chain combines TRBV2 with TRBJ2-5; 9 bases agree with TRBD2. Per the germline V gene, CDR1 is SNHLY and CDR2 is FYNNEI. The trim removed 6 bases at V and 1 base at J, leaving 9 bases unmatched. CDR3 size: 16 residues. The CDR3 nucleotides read TGTGCCAGCAGGACGAGGGCTAGCGGGGCCCAAGAGACCCAGTACTTC. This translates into CASRTRASGAQETQYF.

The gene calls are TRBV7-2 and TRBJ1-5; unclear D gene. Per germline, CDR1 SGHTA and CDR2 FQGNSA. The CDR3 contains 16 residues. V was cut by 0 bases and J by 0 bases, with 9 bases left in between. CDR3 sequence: CASSLASAYSNQPQHF. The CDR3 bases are TGTGCCAGCAGCTTAGCGTCAGCTTATAGCAATCAGCCCCAGCATTTT.

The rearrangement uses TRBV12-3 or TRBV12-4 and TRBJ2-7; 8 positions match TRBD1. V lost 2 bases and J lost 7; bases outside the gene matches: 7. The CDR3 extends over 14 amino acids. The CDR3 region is CASSLRQGAREQYF. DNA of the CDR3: TGTGCCAGCAGTTTAAGGCAGGGGGCAAGGGAGCAGTACTTC.

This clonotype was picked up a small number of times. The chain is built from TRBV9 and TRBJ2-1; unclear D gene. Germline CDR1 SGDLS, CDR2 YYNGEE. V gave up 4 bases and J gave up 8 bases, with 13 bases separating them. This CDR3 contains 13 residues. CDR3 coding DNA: TGTGCCAGCAGCCCAGCCTGGGTCCATGAGCAGTTCTTC. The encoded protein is CASSPAWVHEQFF.

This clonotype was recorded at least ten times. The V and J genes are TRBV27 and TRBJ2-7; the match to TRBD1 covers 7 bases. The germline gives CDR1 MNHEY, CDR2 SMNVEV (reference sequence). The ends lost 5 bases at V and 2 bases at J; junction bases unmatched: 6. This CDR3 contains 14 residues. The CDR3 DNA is TGTGCCAGCAGTAAGAGGACAGGCACCTACGAGCAGTACTTC. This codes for CASSKRTGTYEQYF.

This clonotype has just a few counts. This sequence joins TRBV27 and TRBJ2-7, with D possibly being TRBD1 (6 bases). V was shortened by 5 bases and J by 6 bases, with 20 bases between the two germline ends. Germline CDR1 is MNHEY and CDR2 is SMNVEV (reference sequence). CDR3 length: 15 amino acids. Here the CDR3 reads CASSPMTGISGEQYF. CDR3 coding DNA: TGTGCCAGCAGTCCAATGACAGGAATTAGTGGCGAGCAGTACTTC.

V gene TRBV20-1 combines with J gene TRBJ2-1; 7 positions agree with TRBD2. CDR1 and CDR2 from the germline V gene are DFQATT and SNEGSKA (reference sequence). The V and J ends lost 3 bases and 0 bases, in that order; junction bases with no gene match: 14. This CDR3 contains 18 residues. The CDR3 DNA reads TGCAGTGCTAGCGACCTCCGGATAGCGGGTAGCTCCTACAATGAGCAGTTCTTC. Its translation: CSASDLRIAGSSYNEQFF.

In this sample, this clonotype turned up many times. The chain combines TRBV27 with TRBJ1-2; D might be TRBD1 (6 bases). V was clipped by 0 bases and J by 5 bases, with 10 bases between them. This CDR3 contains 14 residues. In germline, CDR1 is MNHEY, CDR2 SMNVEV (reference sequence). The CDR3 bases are TGTGCCAGCAGTTTATCCCTTACAGGGTATGGCTACACCTTC. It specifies CASSLSLTGYGYTF.

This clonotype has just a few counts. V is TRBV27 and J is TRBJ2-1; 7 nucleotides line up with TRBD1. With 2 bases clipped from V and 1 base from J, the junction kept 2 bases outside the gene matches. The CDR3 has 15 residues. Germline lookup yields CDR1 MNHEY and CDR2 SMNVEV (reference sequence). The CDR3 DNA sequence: TGTGCCAGCAGTTTAAGGACAGGTTCCTACAATGAGCAGTTCTTC. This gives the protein CASSLRTGSYNEQFF.

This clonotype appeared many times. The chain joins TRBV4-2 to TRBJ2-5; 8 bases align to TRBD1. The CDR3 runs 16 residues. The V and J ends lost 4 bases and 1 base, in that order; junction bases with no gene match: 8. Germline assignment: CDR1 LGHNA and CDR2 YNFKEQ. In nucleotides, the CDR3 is TGTGCCAGCAGCCTAACCGGGACAGGACTCCAAGAGACCCAGTACTTC. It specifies CASSLTGTGLQETQYF.

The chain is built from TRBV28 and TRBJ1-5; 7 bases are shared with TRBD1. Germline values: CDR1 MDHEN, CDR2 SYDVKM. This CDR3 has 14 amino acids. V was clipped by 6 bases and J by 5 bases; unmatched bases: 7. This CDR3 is CASSVTGDDQPQHF. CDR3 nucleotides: TGTGCCAGCAGCGTCACAGGGGATGATCAGCCCCAGCATTTT.

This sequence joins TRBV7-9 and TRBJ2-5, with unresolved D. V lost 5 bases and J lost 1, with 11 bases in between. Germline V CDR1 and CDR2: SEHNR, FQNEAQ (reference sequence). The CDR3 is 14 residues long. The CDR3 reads CASSPPLGQETQYF. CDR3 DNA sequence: TGTGCCAGCAGCCCTCCTTTGGGCCAAGAGACCCAGTACTTC.

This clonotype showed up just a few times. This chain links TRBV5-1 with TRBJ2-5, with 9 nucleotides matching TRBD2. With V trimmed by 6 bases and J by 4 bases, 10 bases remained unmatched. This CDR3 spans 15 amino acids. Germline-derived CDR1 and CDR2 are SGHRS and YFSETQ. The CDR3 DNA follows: TGCGCCAGCACCCGCGGTGGAGCGGGAGGAGAGACCCAGTACTTC. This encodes CASTRGGAGGETQYF.

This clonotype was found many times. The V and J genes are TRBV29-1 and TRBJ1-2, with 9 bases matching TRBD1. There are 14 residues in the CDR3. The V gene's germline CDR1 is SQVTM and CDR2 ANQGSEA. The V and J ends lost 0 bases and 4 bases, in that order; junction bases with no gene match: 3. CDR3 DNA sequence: TGCAGCGTTGAAGAGGGACAGGGTTCCTATGGCTACACCTTC. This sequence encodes CSVEEGQGSYGYTF.

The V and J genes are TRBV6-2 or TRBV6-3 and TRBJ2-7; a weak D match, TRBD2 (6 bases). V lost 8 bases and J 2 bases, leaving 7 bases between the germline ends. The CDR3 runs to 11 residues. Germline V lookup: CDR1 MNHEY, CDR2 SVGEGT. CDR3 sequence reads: CASGRTYEQYF. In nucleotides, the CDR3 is TGTGCCAGCGGGAGGACCTACGAGCAGTACTTC.

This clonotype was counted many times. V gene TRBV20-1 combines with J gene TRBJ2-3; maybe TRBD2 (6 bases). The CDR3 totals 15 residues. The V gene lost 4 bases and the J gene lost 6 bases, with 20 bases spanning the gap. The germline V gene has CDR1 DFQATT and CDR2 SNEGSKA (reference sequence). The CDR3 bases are TGCAGTGCTACGAACGGACTCGGAGGGCCCGATACGCAGTATTTT. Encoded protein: CSATNGLGGPDTQYF.